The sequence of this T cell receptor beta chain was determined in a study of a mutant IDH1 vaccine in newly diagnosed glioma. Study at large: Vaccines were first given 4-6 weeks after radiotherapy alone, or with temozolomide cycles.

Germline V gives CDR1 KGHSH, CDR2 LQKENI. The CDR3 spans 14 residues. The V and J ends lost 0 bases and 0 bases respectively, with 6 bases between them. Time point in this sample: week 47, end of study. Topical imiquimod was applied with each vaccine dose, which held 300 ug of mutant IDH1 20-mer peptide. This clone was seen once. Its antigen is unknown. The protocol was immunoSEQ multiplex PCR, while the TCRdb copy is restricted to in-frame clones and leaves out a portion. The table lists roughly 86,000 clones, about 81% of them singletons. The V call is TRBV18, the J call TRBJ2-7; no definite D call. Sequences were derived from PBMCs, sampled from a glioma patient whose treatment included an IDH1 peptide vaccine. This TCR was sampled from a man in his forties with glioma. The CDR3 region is CASSPPVDSYEQYF. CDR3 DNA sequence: TGTGCCAGCTCACCACCAGTGGACTCCTACGAGCAGTACTTC. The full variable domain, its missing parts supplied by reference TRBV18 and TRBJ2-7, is NAGVMQNPRHLVRRRGQEARLRCSPMKGHSHVYWYRQLPEEGLKFMVYLQKENIIDESGMPKERFSAEFPKEGPSILRIQQVVRGDSAAYFCASSPPVDSYEQYFGPGTRLTVT.